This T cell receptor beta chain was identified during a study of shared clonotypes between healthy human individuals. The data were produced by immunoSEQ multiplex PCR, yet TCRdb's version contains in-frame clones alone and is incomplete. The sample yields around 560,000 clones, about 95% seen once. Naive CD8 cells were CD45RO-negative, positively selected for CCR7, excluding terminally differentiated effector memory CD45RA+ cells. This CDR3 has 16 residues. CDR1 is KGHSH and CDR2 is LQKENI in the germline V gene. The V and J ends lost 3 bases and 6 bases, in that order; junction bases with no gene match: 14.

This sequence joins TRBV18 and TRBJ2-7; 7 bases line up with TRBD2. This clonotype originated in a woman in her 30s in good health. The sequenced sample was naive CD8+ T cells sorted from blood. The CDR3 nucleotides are TGTGCCAGCTCACCCACCTCAGGGTGGCTAGCGGCCGAGCAGTACTTC. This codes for CASSPTSGWLAAEQYF. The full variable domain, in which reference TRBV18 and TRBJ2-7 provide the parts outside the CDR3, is NAGVMQNPRHLVRRRGQEARLRCSPMKGHSHVYWYRQLPEEGLKFMVYLQKENIIDESGMPKERFSAEFPKEGPSILRIQQVVRGDSAAYFCASSPTSGWLAAEQYFGPGTRLTVT.